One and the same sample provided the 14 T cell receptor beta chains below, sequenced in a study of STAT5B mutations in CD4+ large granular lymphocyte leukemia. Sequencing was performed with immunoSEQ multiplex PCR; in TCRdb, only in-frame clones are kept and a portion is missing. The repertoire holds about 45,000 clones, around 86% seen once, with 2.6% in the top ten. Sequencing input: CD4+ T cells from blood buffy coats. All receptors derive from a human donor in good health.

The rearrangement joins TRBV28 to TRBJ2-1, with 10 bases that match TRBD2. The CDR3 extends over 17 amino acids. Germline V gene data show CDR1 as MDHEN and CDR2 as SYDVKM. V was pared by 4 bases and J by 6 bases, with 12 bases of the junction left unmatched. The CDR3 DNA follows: TGTGCCAGCAGTTCGTCCACGCTAGCGGGAGTACTCAATGAGCAGTTCTTC. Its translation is CASSSSTLAGVLNEQFF.

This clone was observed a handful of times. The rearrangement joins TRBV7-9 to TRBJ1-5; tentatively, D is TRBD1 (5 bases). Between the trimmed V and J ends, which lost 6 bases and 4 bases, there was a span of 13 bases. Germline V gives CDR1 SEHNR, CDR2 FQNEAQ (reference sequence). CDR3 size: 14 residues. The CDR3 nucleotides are TGTGCCAGCAGTTCAGGGAGCGGTAATCAGCCCCAGCATTTT. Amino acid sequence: CASSSGSGNQPQHF.

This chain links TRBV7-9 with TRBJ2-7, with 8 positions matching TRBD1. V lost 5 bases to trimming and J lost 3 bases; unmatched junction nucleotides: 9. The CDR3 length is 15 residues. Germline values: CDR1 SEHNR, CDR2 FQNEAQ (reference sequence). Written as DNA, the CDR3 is TGTGCCAGCAGCAAGAGCCTGGACAGGGACTACGAGCAGTACTTC. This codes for CASSKSLDRDYEQYF.

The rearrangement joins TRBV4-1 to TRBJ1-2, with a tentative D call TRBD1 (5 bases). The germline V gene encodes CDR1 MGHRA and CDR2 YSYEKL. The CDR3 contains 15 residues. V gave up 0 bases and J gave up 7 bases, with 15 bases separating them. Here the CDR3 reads CASSQDGAGAAGYTF. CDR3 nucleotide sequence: TGCGCCAGCAGCCAAGATGGGGCCGGGGCAGCTGGCTACACCTTC.

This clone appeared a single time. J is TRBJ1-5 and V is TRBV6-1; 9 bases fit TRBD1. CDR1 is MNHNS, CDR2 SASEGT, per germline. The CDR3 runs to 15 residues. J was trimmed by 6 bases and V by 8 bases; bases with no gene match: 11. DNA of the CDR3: TGTGCCAGCTGGGAGGGGGACAGGGAGAGTCAGCCCCAGCATTTT. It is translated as CASWEGDRESQPQHF.

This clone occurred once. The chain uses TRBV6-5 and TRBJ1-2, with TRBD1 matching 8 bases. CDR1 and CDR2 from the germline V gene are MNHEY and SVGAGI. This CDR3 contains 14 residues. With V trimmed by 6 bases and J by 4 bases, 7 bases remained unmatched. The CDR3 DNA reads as TGTGCCAGCAGGAGACAGGGGAAAAGCTATGGCTACACCTTC. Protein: CASRRQGKSYGYTF.

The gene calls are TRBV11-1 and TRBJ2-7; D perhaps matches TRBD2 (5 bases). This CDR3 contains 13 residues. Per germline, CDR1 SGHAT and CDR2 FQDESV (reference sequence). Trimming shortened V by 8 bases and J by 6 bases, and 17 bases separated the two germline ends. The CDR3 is CASRRPGNFEQYF. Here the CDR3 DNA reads TGTGCCAGCCGCCGCCCGGGGAATTTCGAGCAGTACTTC. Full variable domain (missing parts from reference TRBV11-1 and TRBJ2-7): EAEVAQSPRYKITEKSQAVAFWCDPISGHATLYWYRQILGQGPELLVQFQDESVVDDSQLPKDRFSAERLKGVDSTLKIQPAELGDSAMYLCASRRPGNFEQYFGPGTRLTVT.

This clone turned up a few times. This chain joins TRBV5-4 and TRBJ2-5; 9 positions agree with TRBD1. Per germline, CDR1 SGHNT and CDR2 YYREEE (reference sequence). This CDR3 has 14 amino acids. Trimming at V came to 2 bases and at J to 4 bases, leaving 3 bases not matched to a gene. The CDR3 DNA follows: TGTGCCAGCAGCTTACAGGGGGCGTTAGAGACCCAGTACTTC. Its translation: CASSLQGALETQYF.

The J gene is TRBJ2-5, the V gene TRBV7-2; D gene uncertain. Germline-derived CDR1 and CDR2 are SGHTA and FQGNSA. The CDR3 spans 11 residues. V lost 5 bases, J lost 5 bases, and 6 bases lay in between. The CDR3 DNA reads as TGTGCCAGCAGCCCAAAGGAGACCCAGTACTTC. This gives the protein CASSPKETQYF.

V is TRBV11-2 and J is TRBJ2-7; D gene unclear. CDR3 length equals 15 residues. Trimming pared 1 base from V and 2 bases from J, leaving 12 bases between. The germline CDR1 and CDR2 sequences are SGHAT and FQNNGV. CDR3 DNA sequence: TGTGCCAGCAGCTTAGCCGGAACACTAACCTACGAGCAGTACTTC. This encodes CASSLAGTLTYEQYF.

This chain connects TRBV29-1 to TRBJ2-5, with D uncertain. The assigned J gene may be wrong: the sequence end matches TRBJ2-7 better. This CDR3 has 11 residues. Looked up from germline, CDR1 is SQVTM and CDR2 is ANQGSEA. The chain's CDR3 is CSVDDGYEQYF. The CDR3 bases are TGCAGCGTTGACGACGGATACGAGCAGTACTTC.

The CDR3 protein is CASSRTVNLLDEQFF. As DNA, the CDR3 is TGCGCCAGCAGTAGGACCGTCAATCTCCTTGATGAGCAGTTCTTC. The J gene is TRBJ2-1, the V gene TRBV5-1; D not certain. The length of the CDR3 is 15 residues. In germline, CDR1 is SGHRS, CDR2 YFSETQ. Trimming pared 5 bases from V and 8 bases from J, leaving 20 bases between.

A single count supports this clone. The CDR3 DNA sequence: TGCGCCAGCAGCCGGGGACTTTATCGCGGTGGAAACACCATATATTTT. Translating gives CASSRGLYRGGNTIYF. The chain links TRBV4-1 to TRBJ1-3, with D possibly being TRBD1 (5 bases). V was cut by 4 bases and J by 3 bases, with 16 bases left in between. The CDR3 extends over 16 amino acids. Germline V lookup: CDR1 MGHRA, CDR2 YSYEKL.

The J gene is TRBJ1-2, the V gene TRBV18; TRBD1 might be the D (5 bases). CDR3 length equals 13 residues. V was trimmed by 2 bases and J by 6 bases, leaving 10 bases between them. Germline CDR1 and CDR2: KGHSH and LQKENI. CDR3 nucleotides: TGTGCCAGCTCACCATCTGCGGGGCATGGCTACACCTTC. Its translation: CASSPSAGHGYTF.